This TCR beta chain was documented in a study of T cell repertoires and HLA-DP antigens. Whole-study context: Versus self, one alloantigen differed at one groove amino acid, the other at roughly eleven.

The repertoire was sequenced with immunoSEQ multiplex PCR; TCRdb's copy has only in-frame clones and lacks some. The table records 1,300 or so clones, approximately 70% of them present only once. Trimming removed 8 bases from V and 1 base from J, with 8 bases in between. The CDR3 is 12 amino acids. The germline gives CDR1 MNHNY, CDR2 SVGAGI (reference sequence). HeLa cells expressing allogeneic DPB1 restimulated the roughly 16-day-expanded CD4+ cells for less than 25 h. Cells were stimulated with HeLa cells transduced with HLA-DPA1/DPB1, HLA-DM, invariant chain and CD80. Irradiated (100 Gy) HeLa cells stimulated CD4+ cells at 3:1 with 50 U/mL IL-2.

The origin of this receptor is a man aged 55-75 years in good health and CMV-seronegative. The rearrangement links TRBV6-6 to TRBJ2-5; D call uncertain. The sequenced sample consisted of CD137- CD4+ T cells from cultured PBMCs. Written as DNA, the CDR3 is TGTGCCAGCTCCGAGACCCAAGAGACCCAGTACTTC. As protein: CASSETQETQYF.